A selection of T cell receptor beta chains follows, all from one sample in a study of PD-1 blockade in classical Hodgkin lymphoma. The protocol was immunoSEQ multiplex PCR, while the TCRdb copy is restricted to in-frame clones and leaves out a portion. The data hold about 41,000 clones, with 76% observed a single time. The starting material was peripheral blood mononuclear cells (PBMCs), obtained at baseline. These receptor sequences come from a human donor with classical Hodgkin lymphoma. The CDR3 runs from the conserved cysteine through the conserved F or W. The D gene is left open where the match is weak. Some rows mark clone size as missing; the rest say once, few, many or name a class of expanded clone.

TRBD2	TRBV7-9	TRBJ2-1	NA	CASNQAGDHNEQFF	TGTGCCAGCAACCAAGCGGGAGACCACAATGAGCAGTTCTTC
TRBD1	TRBV30	TRBJ1-1	few	CAWSYIGQGAEAFF	TGTGCCTGGAGTTACATCGGACAGGGCGCTGAAGCTTTCTTT
NA	TRBV5-4	TRBJ2-7	NA	CASSLDSDSPRQYF	TGTGCCAGCAGCTTGGACTCCGACAGCCCCCGCCAGTACTTC
NA	TRBV11-3	TRBJ2-1	NA	CASSLDDNEQFF	TGTGCCAGCAGCTTAGACGACAATGAGCAGTTCTTC
TRBD2	TRBV27	TRBJ2-5	NA	CASSAGLAGGLRTQYF	TGTGCCAGCAGTGCGGGACTAGCGGGAGGGCTTCGGACCCAGTACTTC
TRBD2	TRBV4-1	TRBJ2-7	NA	CASSQDILAGRYEQYF	TGCGCCAGCAGCCAAGATATACTAGCGGGGAGATACGAGCAGTACTTC
TRBD2	TRBV28	TRBJ2-4	once	CASSFYSTSGRGGYFAKNIQYF	TGTGCCAGCAGCTTCTACTCGACTAGCGGGAGGGGTGGATATTTTGCCAAAAACATTCAGTACTTC
NA	TRBV6-1	TRBJ1-1	NA	CASRVGVNTEAFF	TGTGCCAGCCGGGTGGGGGTGAACACTGAAGCTTTCTTT
NA	TRBV30	TRBJ2-3	NA	CAWSPLSLMDTQYF	TGTGCCTGGAGTCCCCTTAGTCTGATGGATACGCAGTATTTT
NA	TRBV6-5	TRBJ1-6	NA	CASSYGGNYNSPLHF	TGTGCCAGCAGTTACGGGGGGAACTATAATTCACCCCTCCACTTT
TRBD1	TRBV30	TRBJ1-1	NA	CAYGQGPKAGTEAFF	TGTGCGTATGGACAGGGTCCAAAAGCGGGTACTGAAGCTTTCTTT
NA	TRBV7-9	TRBJ1-5	NA	CASSLLGPGQPQHF	TGTGCCAGCAGCTTACTGGGTCCCGGTCAGCCCCAGCATTTT
NA	TRBV6-1	TRBJ1-5	NA	CASSDLTGPSNQPQHF	TGTGCCAGCAGTGACCTGACAGGACCTAGCAATCAGCCCCAGCATTTT
TRBD1	TRBV29-1	TRBJ1-2	once	CSDYGQGAYNYGYTF	TGCAGCGACTATGGGCAGGGGGCCTATAACTATGGCTACACCTTC
NA	TRBV5-1	TRBJ2-3	NA	CASSLATADTQYF	TGCGCCAGCAGCTTGGCCACTGCGGATACGCAGTATTTT
NA	TRBV27	TRBJ2-2	NA	CASSLGGRATGELFF	TGTGCCAGCAGTTTAGGCGGCAGGGCGACCGGGGAGCTGTTTTTT
NA	TRBV6-5	TRBJ1-1	NA	CASSYARWDTEAFF	TGTGCCAGCAGTTACGCCAGGTGGGACACTGAAGCTTTCTTT
TRBD1	TRBV12-5	TRBJ1-1	NA	CASGQKTGEGNTEAFF	TGTGCTAGTGGCCAGAAGACAGGGGAGGGGAACACTGAAGCTTTCTTT
TRBD1	TRBV19	TRBJ1-1	NA	CASSQPGQDVRAFF	TGTGCCAGTAGTCAGCCGGGACAGGACGTTAGGGCTTTCTTT
TRBD2	TRBV2	TRBJ2-7	once	CAGLLGLAAYEQYF	TGTGCCGGACTCTTAGGACTAGCTGCCTACGAGCAGTACTTC
NA	TRBV2	TRBJ2-2	NA	CASRMDTSNTGELFF	TGTGCCAGCAGAATGGACACTTCGAACACCGGGGAGCTGTTTTTT
NA	TRBV6-5	TRBJ1-6	NA	CASSYGPVHSPLHF	TGTGCCAGCAGTTACGGGCCGGTCCATTCACCCCTCCACTTT
NA	TRBV10-1	TRBJ2-7	few	CASSNPSTYEQYF	TGCGCCAGCAGTAATCCATCGACCTACGAGCAGTACTTC
NA	TRBV30	TRBJ1-5	few	CAWSLGLGPQHF	TGTGCCTGGAGTTTGGGTCTAGGGCCCCAGCATTTT
TRBD2	TRBV7-6	TRBJ2-2	NA	CASSLYGRIGTGELFF	TGTGCCAGCAGCTTATACGGGAGGATTGGGACCGGGGAGCTGTTTTTT
TRBD1	TRBV25-1	TRBJ1-3	few	CASSEERTGNTIYF	TGTGCCAGCAGTGAAGAAAGGACAGGGAACACCATATATTTT
NA	TRBV19	TRBJ2-7	NA	CASSWTDPSEQYF	TGTGCCAGTAGTTGGACGGACCCCAGCGAGCAGTACTTC
NA	TRBV27	TRBJ2-2	NA	CASSLSSSLRYTGELFF	TGTGCCAGCAGTTTATCCTCGAGCCTTCGGTACACCGGGGAGCTGTTTTTT
TRBD2	TRBV7-2	TRBJ2-1	once	CASSLAGTSAYEQFF	TGTGCCAGCAGCTTAGCCGGGACTAGCGCGTATGAGCAGTTCTTC
TRBD2	TRBV19	TRBJ2-3	once	CASSMIVTSGTDTQYF	TGTGCCAGTAGTATGATAGTGACTAGCGGCACAGATACGCAGTATTTT
NA	TRBV7-9	TRBJ2-1	NA	CASSLAGGGGNEQFF	TGTGCCAGCAGCTTAGCGGGAGGAGGGGGCAATGAGCAGTTCTTC
TRBD2	TRBV19	TRBJ2-2	few	CARRTSGRSNTGELFF	TGTGCCAGACGGACTAGCGGGAGGTCGAACACCGGGGAGCTGTTTTTT
NA	TRBV7-3	TRBJ2-1	NA	CASSLSKNNEQFF	TGTGCCAGCAGCTTATCTAAGAACAATGAGCAGTTCTTC
NA	TRBV7-9	TRBJ2-7	NA	CASTALGFEQYF	TGTGCCAGCACCGCGTTGGGGTTCGAGCAGTACTTC
NA	TRBV6-5	TRBJ1-5	NA	CASSPDSWGNQPQHF	TGTGCCAGCAGCCCGGACAGTTGGGGCAATCAGCCCCAGCATTTT
NA	TRBV27	TRBJ1-1	NA	CASSNPNTEAFF	TGTGCCAGCAGTAATCCCAACACTGAAGCTTTCTTT
TRBD2	TRBV2	TRBJ2-7	NA	CATSGSGGNEQYF	TGTGCCACGTCAGGGTCGGGGGGGAACGAGCAGTACTTC
TRBD1	TRBV27	TRBJ1-2	NA	CASSYTGGRSGYTF	TGTGCCAGCAGTTATACAGGGGGCAGGAGCGGCTACACCTTC
TRBD2	TRBV7-2	TRBJ2-3	NA	CASSLWGTSGFSTDTQYF	TGTGCCAGCAGCCTTTGGGGGACTAGCGGGTTTAGCACAGATACGCAGTATTTT
NA	TRBV30	TRBJ2-7	NA	CAWVSGSYEQYF	TGTGCCTGGGTTAGCGGTTCTTACGAGCAGTACTTC
NA	TRBV6-5	TRBJ2-2	NA	CASSRPPGGELFF	TGTGCCAGCAGCCGACCCCCTGGCGGGGAGCTGTTTTTT
NA	TRBV29-1	TRBJ2-5	once	CSVEVLGETQYF	TGCAGCGTTGAAGTTCTAGGGGAGACCCAGTACTTC
NA	TRBV11-1	TRBJ2-3	NA	CASSTTGAADTQYF	TGTGCCAGCAGCACGACAGGAGCGGCAGATACGCAGTATTTT
TRBD2	TRBV6-6	TRBJ2-1	NA	CASSYQREGRYNEQFF	TGTGCCAGCAGTTACCAGCGGGAGGGCCGGTACAATGAGCAGTTCTTC
TRBD1	TRBV18	TRBJ2-5	NA	CASSPPLVGTGIGTQYF	TGTGCCAGCTCCCCCCCGCTGGTCGGGACAGGGATAGGGACCCAGTACTTC
TRBD1	TRBV28	TRBJ1-4	NA	CASRITTGVATNEKLFF	TGTGCCAGCAGAATTACCACAGGGGTTGCAACTAATGAAAAACTGTTTTTT
NA	TRBV6-6	TRBJ1-2	NA	CASSSTGIRGYTF	TGTGCCAGCAGTTCCACAGGGATCAGAGGCTACACCTTC
NA	TRBV5-8	TRBJ2-7	NA	CASSLATGRLYEQYF	TGTGCCAGCAGCTTGGCCACTGGACGTCTCTACGAGCAGTACTTC
TRBD1	TRBV18	TRBJ2-3	NA	CASSPIRTGTGGTDTQYF	TGTGCCAGCTCACCAATCCGAACCGGGACAGGGGGCACAGATACGCAGTATTTT
NA	TRBV7-2	TRBJ1-1	once	CASSFIHTEAFF	TGTGCCAGCAGCTTTATCCACACTGAAGCTTTCTTT
NA	TRBV11-2	TRBJ2-1	NA	CASSPDGYHNEQFF	TGTGCCAGCAGCCCCGATGGGTACCACAATGAGCAGTTCTTC